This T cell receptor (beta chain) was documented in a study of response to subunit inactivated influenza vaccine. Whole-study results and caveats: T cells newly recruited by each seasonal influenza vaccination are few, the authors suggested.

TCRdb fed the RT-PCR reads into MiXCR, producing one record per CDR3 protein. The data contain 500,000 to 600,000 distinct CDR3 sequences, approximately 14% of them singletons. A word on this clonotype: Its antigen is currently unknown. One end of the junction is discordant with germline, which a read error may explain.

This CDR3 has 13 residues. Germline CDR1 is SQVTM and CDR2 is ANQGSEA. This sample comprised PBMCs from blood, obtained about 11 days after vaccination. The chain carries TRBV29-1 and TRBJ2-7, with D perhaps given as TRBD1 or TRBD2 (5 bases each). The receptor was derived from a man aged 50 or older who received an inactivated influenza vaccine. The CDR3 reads CSATYRGSYGQYF. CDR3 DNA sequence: TGCAGCGCCACGTATCGGGGCTCCTACGGGCAGTACTTC.